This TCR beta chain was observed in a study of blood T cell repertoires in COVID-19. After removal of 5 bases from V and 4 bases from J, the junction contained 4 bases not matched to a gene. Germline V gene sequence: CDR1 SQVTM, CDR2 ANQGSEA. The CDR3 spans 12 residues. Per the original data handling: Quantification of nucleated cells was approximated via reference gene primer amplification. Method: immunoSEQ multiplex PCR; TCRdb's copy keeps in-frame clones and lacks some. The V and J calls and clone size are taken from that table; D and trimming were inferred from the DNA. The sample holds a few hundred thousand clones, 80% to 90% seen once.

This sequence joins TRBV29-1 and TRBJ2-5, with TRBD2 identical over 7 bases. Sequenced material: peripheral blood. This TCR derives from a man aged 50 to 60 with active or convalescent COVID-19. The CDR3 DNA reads TGCAGCGTTTATCCGGGAGGAGAGACCCAGTACTTC. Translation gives CSVYPGGETQYF.